This TCR beta chain was observed in a study of cytomegalovirus exposure and HLA in healthy donors. About the research overall: The approximately 130 validation repertoires matched the roughly 700 first-cohort repertoires in platform, a later analysis reported. Study-level findings and limits: Reportedly, cytomegalovirus status was diagnosed with high sensitivity and specificity. A list of around 150 TCR beta chains associated with cytomegalovirus was given.

TCRdb keeps only in-frame clones here, not all; method: immunoSEQ multiplex PCR. The table shows 150,000 to 200,000 clones, with 84% occurring only once. The CDR3 is made up of 17 amino acids. V gave up 4 bases and J gave up 0 bases, with 15 bases separating them. From germline, CDR1 is LNHNV and CDR2 YYDKDF (reference sequence). In regard to this clone: The antigen remains unidentified.

Sequenced sample: PBMCs. The sequence was obtained from a young woman in good health and CMV-seropositive. V gene TRBV15 combines with J gene TRBJ2-2, with D tentatively TRBD2 (5 bases). The CDR3 bases are TGTGCCACCAGCAAAGGTCGAGGGCTTACGAACACCGGGGAGCTGTTTTTT. Protein product: CATSKGRGLTNTGELFF.